The clone carrying this T cell receptor beta chain was seen ten or more times. In TCRdb, the 5' RACE reads were re-called with MiXCR into one record per CDR3 protein. The sample consists of 210,000 or so distinct CDR3 sequences, 7% to 10% of them appearing once. The sample is drawn from a study of CD8 T cells in ankylosing spondylitis. Germline CDR1 reads LGHDT; CDR2 reads YNNKEL (reference sequence). This CDR3 comprises 15 residues. The V gene lost 2 bases and the J gene lost 4 bases, with 14 bases spanning the gap. V and J are TRBV3-1 and TRBJ2-5; D gene ambiguous. The TCR sequence derives from a female donor with ankylosing spondylitis or in good health (not recorded which). Sequencing was performed on blood, either unsorted or a sorted T cell fraction (not recorded which). CDR3 DNA sequence: TGTGCCAGCAGCCAAAGCCCTGGGATCGGAGAGACCCAGTACTTC. Translating it yields CASSQSPGIGETQYF.